Sequencing of this TCR beta chain was carried out in a study of cytomegalovirus exposure and HLA in healthy donors. Findings of the study overall: V- and J-gene trimming in TCR beta was tied to a missense DCLRE1C variant by an analysis performed later. When a later analysis was performed, an Asian-associated ancestry cluster reportedly had fewer N-insertions than the approximately 700-donor mean.

Primers included in the PCR were 60 Vbeta and 13 Jbeta primers. The method was immunoSEQ multiplex PCR; TCRdb's version includes in-frame clones alone and lacks a portion of them. The sample records about 130,000 clones, around 81% being singletons. Regarding this clone: Antigen unknown.

Unrecorded immune exposures were likely, despite nominal health at sampling. Source material: PBMCs. The clonotype originates from a woman between 45 and 60 years old in good health and CMV-seronegative.

The CDR3 nucleotides are TGTGCCAGCAGCGTAGGACCGGGACAGAGAGGTGAAAAACTGTTTTTT. Translated: CASSVGPGQRGEKLFF. The V call is TRBV9, the J call TRBJ1-4, with 7 bases fitting TRBD1. After removal of 0 bases from V and 7 bases from J, the junction contained 9 bases not matched to a gene. This CDR3 spans 16 amino acids. Germline V CDR1 and CDR2: SGDLS, YYNGEE.